Listed here is a single TCR beta chain. The V and J ends lost 2 bases and 4 bases, in that order; junction bases with no gene match: 13. CDR3 length: 17 residues. The germline gives CDR1 MNHEY, CDR2 SMNVEV (reference sequence). Study processing details: Nucleated cell number was recorded as an estimate derived from reference gene primer amplification. TCRdb keeps only in-frame clones here, not all; method: immunoSEQ multiplex PCR. The DNA was the basis for D and trimming; V, J and clone size are from that table. This sample has roughly 13,000 clones; approximately 90% occur once, and the top ten carry roughly 2.8%. The data stem from a study of blood T cell repertoires in COVID-19. Study at large: COVID-19 samples, acute and convalescent, were from the United States, Italy and Spain.

The chain links TRBV27 to TRBJ2-7; 8 bases fit TRBD1. The sequenced material came from peripheral blood. The TCR sequence derives from a human donor in a cohort sampled during active COVID-19. CDR3 DNA sequence: TGTGCCAGCAGTTTAAGACCCGGGACAGGCTCTCCATACGAGCAGTACTTC. Amino acid sequence: CASSLRPGTGSPYEQYF.